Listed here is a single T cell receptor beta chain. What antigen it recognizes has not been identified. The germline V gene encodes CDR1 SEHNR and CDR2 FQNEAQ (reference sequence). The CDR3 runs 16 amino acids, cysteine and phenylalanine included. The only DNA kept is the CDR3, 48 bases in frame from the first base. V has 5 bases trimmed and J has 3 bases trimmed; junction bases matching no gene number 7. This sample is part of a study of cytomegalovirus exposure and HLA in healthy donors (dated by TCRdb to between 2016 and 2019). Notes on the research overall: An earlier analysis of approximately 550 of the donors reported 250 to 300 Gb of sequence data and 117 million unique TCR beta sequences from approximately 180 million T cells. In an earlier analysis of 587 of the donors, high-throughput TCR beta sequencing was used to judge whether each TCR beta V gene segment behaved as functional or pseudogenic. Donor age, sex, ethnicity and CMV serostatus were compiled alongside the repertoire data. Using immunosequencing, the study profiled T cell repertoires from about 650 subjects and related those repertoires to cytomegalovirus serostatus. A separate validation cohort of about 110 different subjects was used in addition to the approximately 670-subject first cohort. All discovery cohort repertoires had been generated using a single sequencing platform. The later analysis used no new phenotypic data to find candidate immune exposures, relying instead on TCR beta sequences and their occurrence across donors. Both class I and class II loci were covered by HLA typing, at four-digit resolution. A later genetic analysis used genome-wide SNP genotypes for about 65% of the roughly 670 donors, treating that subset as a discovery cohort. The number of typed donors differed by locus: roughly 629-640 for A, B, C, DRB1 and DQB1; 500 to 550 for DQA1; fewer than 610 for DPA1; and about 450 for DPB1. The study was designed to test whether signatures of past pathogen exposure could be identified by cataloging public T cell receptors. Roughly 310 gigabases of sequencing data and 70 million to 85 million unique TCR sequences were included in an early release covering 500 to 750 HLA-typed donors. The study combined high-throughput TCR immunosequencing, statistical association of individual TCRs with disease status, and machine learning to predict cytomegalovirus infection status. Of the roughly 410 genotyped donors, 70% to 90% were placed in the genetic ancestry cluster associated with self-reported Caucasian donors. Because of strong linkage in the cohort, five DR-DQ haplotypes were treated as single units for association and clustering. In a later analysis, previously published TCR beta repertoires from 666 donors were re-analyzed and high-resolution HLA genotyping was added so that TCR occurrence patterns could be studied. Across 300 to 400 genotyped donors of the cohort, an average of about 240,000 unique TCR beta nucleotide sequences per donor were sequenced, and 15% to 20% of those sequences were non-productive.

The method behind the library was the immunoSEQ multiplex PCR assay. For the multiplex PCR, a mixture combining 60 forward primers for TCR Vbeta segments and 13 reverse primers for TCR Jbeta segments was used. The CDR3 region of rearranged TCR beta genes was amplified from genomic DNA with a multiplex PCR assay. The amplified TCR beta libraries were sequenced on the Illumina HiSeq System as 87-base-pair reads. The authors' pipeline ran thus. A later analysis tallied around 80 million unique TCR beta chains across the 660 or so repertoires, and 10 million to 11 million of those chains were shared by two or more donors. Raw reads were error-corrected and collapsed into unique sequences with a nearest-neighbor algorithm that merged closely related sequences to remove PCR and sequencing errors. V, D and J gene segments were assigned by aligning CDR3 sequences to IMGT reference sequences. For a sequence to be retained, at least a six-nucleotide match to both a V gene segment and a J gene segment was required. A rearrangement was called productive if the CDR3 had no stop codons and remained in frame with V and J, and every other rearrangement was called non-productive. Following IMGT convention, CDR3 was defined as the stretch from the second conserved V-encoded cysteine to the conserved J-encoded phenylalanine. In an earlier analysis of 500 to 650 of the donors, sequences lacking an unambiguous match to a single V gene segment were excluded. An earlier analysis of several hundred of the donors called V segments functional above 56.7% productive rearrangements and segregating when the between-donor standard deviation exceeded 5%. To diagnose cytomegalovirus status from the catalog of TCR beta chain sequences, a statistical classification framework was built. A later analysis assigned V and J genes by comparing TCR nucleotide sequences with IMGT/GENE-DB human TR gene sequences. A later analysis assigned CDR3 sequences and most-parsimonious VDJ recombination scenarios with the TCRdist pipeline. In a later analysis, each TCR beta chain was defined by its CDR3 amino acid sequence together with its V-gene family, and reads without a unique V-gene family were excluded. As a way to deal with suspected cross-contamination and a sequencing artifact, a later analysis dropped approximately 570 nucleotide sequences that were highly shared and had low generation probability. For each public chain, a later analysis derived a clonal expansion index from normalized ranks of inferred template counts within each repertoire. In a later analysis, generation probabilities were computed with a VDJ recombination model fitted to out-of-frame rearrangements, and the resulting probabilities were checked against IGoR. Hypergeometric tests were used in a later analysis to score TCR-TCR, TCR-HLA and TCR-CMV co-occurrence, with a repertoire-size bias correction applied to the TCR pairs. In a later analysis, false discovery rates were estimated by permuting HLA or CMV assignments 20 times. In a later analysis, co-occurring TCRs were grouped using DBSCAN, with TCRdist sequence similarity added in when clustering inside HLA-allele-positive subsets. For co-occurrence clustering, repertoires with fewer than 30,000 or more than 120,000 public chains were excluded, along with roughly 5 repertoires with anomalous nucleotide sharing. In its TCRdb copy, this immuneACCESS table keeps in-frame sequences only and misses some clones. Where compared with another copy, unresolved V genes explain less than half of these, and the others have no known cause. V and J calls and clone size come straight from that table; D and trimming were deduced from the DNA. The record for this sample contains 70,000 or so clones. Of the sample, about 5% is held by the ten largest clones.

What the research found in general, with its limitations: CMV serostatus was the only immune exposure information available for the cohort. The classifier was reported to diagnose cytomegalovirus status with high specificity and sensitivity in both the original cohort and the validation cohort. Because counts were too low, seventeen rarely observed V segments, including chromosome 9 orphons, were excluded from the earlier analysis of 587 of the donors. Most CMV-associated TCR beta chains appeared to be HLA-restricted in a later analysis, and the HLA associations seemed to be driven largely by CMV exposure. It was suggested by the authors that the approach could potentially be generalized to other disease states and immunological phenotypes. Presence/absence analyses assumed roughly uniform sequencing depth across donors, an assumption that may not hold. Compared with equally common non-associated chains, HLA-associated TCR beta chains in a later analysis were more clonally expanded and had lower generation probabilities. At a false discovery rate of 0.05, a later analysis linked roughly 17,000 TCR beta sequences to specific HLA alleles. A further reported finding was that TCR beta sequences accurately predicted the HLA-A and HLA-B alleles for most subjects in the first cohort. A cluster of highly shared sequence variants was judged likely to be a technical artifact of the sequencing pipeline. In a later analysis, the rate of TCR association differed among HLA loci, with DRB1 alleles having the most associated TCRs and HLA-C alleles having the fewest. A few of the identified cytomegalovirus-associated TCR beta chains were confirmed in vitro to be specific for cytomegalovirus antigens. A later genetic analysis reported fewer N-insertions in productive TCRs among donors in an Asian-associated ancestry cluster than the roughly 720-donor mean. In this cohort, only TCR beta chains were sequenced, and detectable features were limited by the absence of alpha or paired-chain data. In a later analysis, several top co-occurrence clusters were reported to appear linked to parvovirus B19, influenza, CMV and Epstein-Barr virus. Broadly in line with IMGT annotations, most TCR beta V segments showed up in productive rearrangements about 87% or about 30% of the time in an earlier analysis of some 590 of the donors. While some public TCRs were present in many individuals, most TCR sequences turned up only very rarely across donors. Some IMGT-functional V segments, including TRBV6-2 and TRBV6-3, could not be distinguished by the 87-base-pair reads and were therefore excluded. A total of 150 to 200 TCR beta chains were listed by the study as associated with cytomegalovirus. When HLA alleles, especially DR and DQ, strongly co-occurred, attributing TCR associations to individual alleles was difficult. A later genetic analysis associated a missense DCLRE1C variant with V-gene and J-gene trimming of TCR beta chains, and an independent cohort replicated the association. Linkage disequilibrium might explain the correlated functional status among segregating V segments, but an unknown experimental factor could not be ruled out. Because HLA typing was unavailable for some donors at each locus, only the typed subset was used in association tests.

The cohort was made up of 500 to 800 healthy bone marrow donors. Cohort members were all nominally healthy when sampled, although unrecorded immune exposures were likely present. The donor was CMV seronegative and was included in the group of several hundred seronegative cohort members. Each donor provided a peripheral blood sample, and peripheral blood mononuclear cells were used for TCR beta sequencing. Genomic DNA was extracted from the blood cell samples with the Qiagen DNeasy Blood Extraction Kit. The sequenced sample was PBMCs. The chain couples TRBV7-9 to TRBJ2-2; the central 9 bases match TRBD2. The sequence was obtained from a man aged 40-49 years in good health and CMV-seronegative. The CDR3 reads CASSPAGGRDTGELFF. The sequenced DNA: TGTGCCAGCAGCCCCGCGGGGGGGCGGGACACCGGGGAGCTGTTTTTT.